Below are 15 T cell receptor beta chains sequenced from a single sample in a study of T cells in narcolepsy. Profiled with immunoSEQ multiplex PCR; TCRdb holds only in-frame clones, not every one. The table records under 20,000 clones, about nine tenths of them present only once. Sequenced material: memory (CD45RA-) CD4+ T cells from blood. The receptors stem from a human donor in good health.

This chain links TRBV19 with TRBJ2-5, with 12 bases that match TRBD2. Gene TRBJ2-7 matches the end of the DNA better, so the J call may be wrong. Per the germline V gene, CDR1 is LNHDA and CDR2 is SQIVND (reference sequence). The CDR3 totals 17 residues. The CDR3 DNA reads TGTGCCAGTAGTATGCGAACGACTAGCGGGAGATTCTACGAGCAGTACTTC. Translating it yields CASSMRTTSGRFYEQYF.

The chain recombines TRBV10-3 with TRBJ2-2; a possible D gene is TRBD1 (5 bases). The CDR3 totals 15 residues. The germline V gene encodes CDR1 ENHRY and CDR2 SYGVKD. V was shortened by 2 bases and J by 2 bases, with 9 bases between the two germline ends. CDR3 protein: CAISEIGVNTGELFF. In DNA form, the CDR3 reads TGTGCCATCAGTGAGATAGGGGTCAACACCGGGGAGCTGTTTTTT.

This chain uses TRBV9 with TRBJ2-5; 8 bases map to TRBD1. CDR1 is SGDLS and CDR2 is YYNGEE in the germline V gene. The CDR3 totals 14 residues. The V segment lost 2 bases and the J segment 5 bases; nucleotides outside the gene matches: 5. The CDR3 protein is CASSVGQGKETQYF. The CDR3 DNA follows: TGTGCCAGCAGCGTCGGACAGGGCAAGGAGACCCAGTACTTC.

The CDR3 loop is CASSPGTTTDTQYF. Written as DNA, the CDR3 is TGTGCCAGTAGTCCGGGGACAACGACAGATACGCAGTATTTT. The chain carries TRBV19 and TRBJ2-3; TRBD1 might be the D (6 bases). The CDR3 is 14 amino acids. The germline V gene encodes CDR1 LNHDA and CDR2 SQIVND (reference sequence). The V and J ends lost 5 bases and 3 bases respectively, with 12 bases between them. Variable domain in full (rest from reference TRBV19 and TRBJ2-3): DGGITQSPKYLFRKEGQNVTLSCEQNLNHDAMYWYRQDPGQGLRLIYYSQIVNDFQKGDIAEGYSVSREKKESFPLTVTSAQKNPTAFYLCASSPGTTTDTQYFGPGTRLTVL.

The chain recombines TRBV30 with TRBJ2-1; no firm D call. Germline V gives CDR1 GTSNPN, CDR2 SVGIG (reference sequence). The CDR3 runs 12 residues. Trimming cost V 2 bases and J 4 bases, with 6 bases left between them. For the CDR3, the DNA is TGTGCCTGGAGTAGTCCGTACAATGAGCAGTTCTTC. Translation: CAWSSPYNEQFF.

The CDR3 coding sequence is TGTGCCAGCAGCAAGGAGGGAGTCAGCTACGAGCAGTACTTC. Translated: CASSKEGVSYEQYF. The chain joins TRBV2 to TRBJ2-5; maybe TRBD2 (6 bases). The J call is doubtful: the DNA matches TRBJ2-7 better. CDR3 size: 14 residues. Germline V gives CDR1 SNHLY, CDR2 FYNNEI.

In its sample, this clone was seen once. The CDR3 region is CASSRGLASEETQYF. DNA of the CDR3: TGTGCCAGCAGTCGGGGACTAGCATCAGAAGAGACCCAGTACTTC. The gene calls are TRBV6-1 and TRBJ2-5, with TRBD2 matching 9 bases. This CDR3 has 15 residues. The germline V gene encodes CDR1 MNHNS and CDR2 SASEGT. The V gene end was trimmed by 5 bases and the J gene end by 3 bases; junction bases not matched to a gene: 7.

This clone was found once. This rearrangement joins TRBV9 to TRBJ2-1; 11 nucleotides align to TRBD2. J gave up 5 bases and V 4 bases, and 8 bases lay outside the gene matches. Per germline, CDR1 SGDLS and CDR2 YYNGEE. The CDR3 contains 16 residues. DNA of the CDR3: TGTGCCAGCAGCACCGAACTAGCGGGGGTAAACAATGAGCAGTTCTTC. Translating it yields CASSTELAGVNNEQFF.

The chain recombines TRBV7-3 with TRBJ2-3; 14 bases map to TRBD2. Germline loops: CDR1 SGHTA, CDR2 FQGTGA. The CDR3 is made up of 16 amino acids. The ends lost 4 bases at V and 3 bases at J; junction bases unmatched: 3. The CDR3 nucleotides read TGTGCCAGCAGCTCGGGACTAGCGGGGGTTACAGATACGCAGTATTTT. Translated, it gives CASSSGLAGVTDTQYF.

This clone was observed a single time. V and J are TRBV9 and TRBJ1-6; D is uncertain. The CDR3 is made up of 14 amino acids. The germline gives CDR1 SGDLS, CDR2 YYNGEE. V was pared by 8 bases and J by 7 bases, with 16 bases between. CDR3 DNA sequence: TGTGCCAGGGGTTGGCGGGGAGCCAATTCACCCCTCCACTTT. Protein: CARGWRGANSPLHF. The full variable domain, rest sourced from reference TRBV9 and TRBJ1-6, is DSGVTQTPKHLITATGQRVTLRCSPRSGDLSVYWYQQSLDQGLQFLIQYYNGEERAKGNILERFSAQQFPDLHSELNLSSLELGDSALYFCARGWRGANSPLHFGNGTRLTVT.

With respect to this clone: The junction shows a germline mismatch at one end, possibly a read error. The genes are TRBV7-2 and TRBJ2-5, with D unresolved. CDR3 length equals 13 residues. Germline V gives CDR1 SGHTA, CDR2 FQGNSA. The DNA for the CDR3 is TGTGCCAGCAGCTTAGGGCCCCAAGGGACCCAGTACTTC. Encoded protein: CASSLGPQGTQYF.

The CDR3 DNA sequence: TGTGCCAGCTCACCACGAGCGGGAGATGAGCAGTTCTTC. Protein product: CASSPRAGDEQFF. V and J are TRBV18 and TRBJ2-1; 8 nucleotides line up with TRBD2. There are 13 residues in the CDR3. V trimming: 1 base; J trimming: 8 bases; junction bases outside the gene matches: 1. Germline assignment: CDR1 KGHSH and CDR2 LQKENI.

This sequence joins TRBV18 and TRBJ1-2, with a possible D match to TRBD1 (6 bases). Germline V gives CDR1 KGHSH, CDR2 LQKENI. Trimming shortened V by 4 bases and J by 7 bases, and 10 bases separated the two germline ends. This CDR3 comprises 12 residues. The CDR3 nucleotides read TGTGCCAGCTCACAACAGGGTTCTGGCTACACCTTC. It translates to CASSQQGSGYTF.

The chain joins TRBV5-6 to TRBJ2-1, with TRBD1 matching 7 bases. Germline V gives CDR1 SGHDT, CDR2 YYEEEE. Germline trimming cut 2 bases from V and 5 bases from J; bases unmatched to any gene: 4. The CDR3 contains 14 residues. The CDR3 region is CASSFGTDNNEQFF. CDR3 sequence (DNA): TGTGCCAGCAGCTTCGGGACAGATAACAATGAGCAGTTCTTC.

This rearrangement joins TRBV23-1 to TRBJ2-7, with unresolved D. TRBV23-1 is marked as an open reading frame, function uncertain. The CDR3 length is 13 residues. V lost 10 bases to trimming and J lost 1 base, with 14 bases between them. Here the CDR3 DNA reads TGCGCCACCGGCGAGGCCGGGTCCTACGAGCAGTACTTC. It yields the protein CATGEAGSYEQYF.